The entry below describes one T cell receptor beta chain. This clone's antigen is unknown. Per-nucleotide qualities are absent, and no much larger clonotype sits a single base away. The record originates from a study of blood T cell repertoires in COVID-19 (dated by TCRdb to about 2020). About the investigation overall: The collaborator samples originated in the United States, Italy and Spain and spanned the acute and convalescent phases of COVID-19. Where HLA class I and class II types were available, the types were taken from metadata supplied by the sample provider, not from assay-based typing. The repertoires were released in a freely available public database intended as a resource for research on the immune response to SARS-CoV-2. The dataset comprised deeply sampled blood TCRbeta repertoires from subjects exposed to, actively infected with, or recovered from COVID-19. The material from the prospective study consisted of cDNA or gDNA derived from T cells, B-cell-depleted T cells, or PBMCs. The samples were drawn from two sources: the first 160 participants of the ongoing ImmuneRACE study, and 1,254 subjects contributed by 6 global collaborators. The sample metadata nearly always contained a de-identified subject ID, COVID-19 status, age in years and sex.

TCRbeta CDR3 regions were amplified from genomic DNA using the immunoSEQ Assay, a bias-controlled multiplex PCR. The paper's data handling went like this. The number of nucleated cells in each sample was estimated by amplification of reference gene primers within the assay. Sequence reads were collapsed and filtered to measure the absolute abundance of every unique TCRbeta CDR3 rearrangement. For each sample, productive Simpson clonality was calculated by taking the square root of Simpson's diversity index across productive rearrangements. Drawn from immuneACCESS, this table holds only the in-frame rearrangements with V and J called that TCRdb kept. Clones are partly lost; checked studies trace under half to an unresolved V gene and leave the rest unexplained. V and J calls and clone size are as listed in that table; D and trimming were resolved from the DNA. Here the sample has some 78,000 clones; 90% occur a single time. The biggest ten clones account for 0.95% to 1.3% of the sample.

Overall study outcomes, separate from this receptor: Clinical and demographic metadata were provided uncurated, with the amount varying by source and participant.

Whole blood was collected in K2EDTA tubes by collaborating institutions according to the institutions' own protocols. For TCRbeta analysis, collaborators shipped samples in one of three forms: frozen whole blood, isolated PBMCs, or DNA extracted from either of those sample types. The specimen sequenced was peripheral blood. This clonotype was sampled from a woman between 45 and 65 years old in a cohort sampled during active COVID-19.

The DNA is TGTGCCAGTAAGGATAGCGGGAGAGGAGATACGCAGTATTTT. This is translated as CASKDSGRGDTQYF. The chain uses TRBV19 and TRBJ2-3; 9 of the junction bases match TRBD2. From V the trimming removes 7 bases and from J it removes 5 bases, while the gene matches leave 7 bases of the junction unaccounted for. Including cysteine and phenylalanine, the CDR3 has 14 amino acids. Left in the record is the CDR3 DNA by itself, 42 bases read in frame from the first base. CDR1 is given as LNHDA and CDR2 as SQIVND, both from the germline V gene (reference sequence). This CDR3, with the reference TRBV19 and TRBJ2-3 proteins standing in past its ends, gives the full variable domain DGGITQSPKYLFRKEGQNVTLSCEQNLNHDAMYWYRQDPGQGLRLIYYSQIVNDFQKGDIAEGYSVSREKKESFPLTVTSAQKNPTAFYLCASKDSGRGDTQYFGPGTRLTVL.